The 13 T cell receptor beta chains given below trace back to one sample, sequenced in a study of healthy donors' naive CD4 and CD8 T cells. Starting from 500 ng of total RNA, TCR libraries were made with linear amplification. TCRdb reanalysed the reads using MiXCR and keeps one entry per CDR3 protein. The sample holds around 180,000 distinct CDR3 sequences, 65% to 75% seen once. Sequenced sample: naive CD4+ and CD8+ T cells sorted from blood, pooled from several donors. The receptor set was obtained from a pool of human donors in good health; the sample pools cells from several healthy donors.

This chain joins TRBV27 and TRBJ1-1; no clear D gene. Trimming stripped 2 bases from V and 4 bases from J, with 14 bases between. This CDR3 is 15 amino acids long. The germline V gene has CDR1 MNHEY and CDR2 SMNVEV (reference sequence). This chain's CDR3 is CASSLRPFSGTEAFF. In DNA form, the CDR3 reads TGTGCCAGCAGTTTACGCCCATTCTCTGGCACTGAAGCTTTCTTT.

A few counts support this clonotype. The CDR3 loop is CATSRPGRDQPQHF. The CDR3 DNA is TGTGCCACCAGCAGACCAGGGAGAGATCAGCCCCAGCATTTT. The chain couples TRBV15 to TRBJ1-5; TRBD1 is a possible D gene (5 bases). The CDR3 consists of 14 residues. The germline gives CDR1 LNHNV, CDR2 YYDKDF (reference sequence). Trimming took 2 bases from V and 5 from J, leaving 10 bases between them.

The chain uses TRBV6-2 or TRBV6-3 and TRBJ1-2; the D is unclear. The CDR3 length is 14 residues. With 4 bases removed from V and 3 bases from J, the gap between germline ends came to 12 bases. Per the germline V gene, CDR1 is MNHEY and CDR2 is SVGEGT. CDR3 in DNA: TGTGCCAGCAGTTTCGTAGGAATCGACTATGGCTACACCTTC. Translating it yields CASSFVGIDYGYTF.

The rearrangement joins TRBV5-4 to TRBJ1-3; TRBD1 might be the D (5 bases). CDR3 size: 15 residues. Trimming took 4 bases from V and 4 from J, leaving 15 bases between them. CDR1 is SGHNT and CDR2 is YYREEE in the germline V gene (reference sequence). The CDR3 loop reads CASSGGTRQGNTIYF. CDR3 nucleotide sequence: TGTGCCAGCAGCGGAGGGACGAGGCAGGGAAACACCATATATTTT.

There are a few counts of this clonotype. The chain carries TRBV30 and TRBJ2-2; D is ambiguous. Trimming took 1 base from V and 5 from J, leaving 11 bases between them. The CDR3 consists of 14 residues. The germline V gene has CDR1 GTSNPN and CDR2 SVGIG (reference sequence). CDR3 sequence reads: CAWSGGRGTGELFF. The CDR3 nucleotides read TGTGCCTGGAGTGGGGGAAGAGGTACCGGGGAGCTGTTTTTT. The full variable domain, with the rest looked up from reference TRBV30 and TRBJ2-2, is SQTIHQWPATLVQPVGSPLSLECTVEGTSNPNLYWYRQAAGRGLQLLFYSVGIGQISSEVPQNLSASRPQDRQFILSSKKLLLSDSGFYLCAWSGGRGTGELFFGEGSRLTVL.

This clonotype came up a few times. V gene TRBV19 combines with J gene TRBJ2-2, with D hard to call. Germline values: CDR1 LNHDA, CDR2 SQIVND (reference sequence). V dropped 6 bases and J dropped 1 base, with 6 bases sitting between them. The CDR3 totals 13 residues. CDR3 bases: TGTGCCAGTAGGGAACTGAACACCGGGGAGCTGTTTTTT. Amino acid sequence: CASRELNTGELFF.

The V gene is TRBV6-5, the J gene TRBJ2-7; D is ambiguous. The germline gives CDR1 MNHEY, CDR2 SVGAGI. V was trimmed by 3 bases and J by 2 bases, leaving 11 bases between them. This CDR3 contains 14 residues. As DNA, the CDR3 is TGTGCCAGCAGTTATTCGGGCGATCCCTACGAGCAGTACTTC. Translating it yields CASSYSGDPYEQYF.

This chain connects TRBV6-5 to TRBJ1-3, with TRBD1 as a possible D gene (5 bases). Between the trimmed V and J ends, which lost 5 bases and 1 base, there was a span of 15 bases. The CDR3 has 16 residues. CDR1 is MNHEY, CDR2 SVGAGI, per germline. In nucleotides, the CDR3 is TGTGCCAGCAGTGAAGGAGGGGTCGGGTCTGGAAACACCATATATTTT. Translating gives CASSEGGVGSGNTIYF.

The chain employs TRBV7-2 and TRBJ1-2; 9 nucleotides match TRBD1. The CDR3 contains 14 residues. The ends lost 7 bases at V and 7 bases at J; junction bases unmatched: 10. Germline assignment: CDR1 SGHTA and CDR2 FQGNSA. CDR3 in amino acids: CASTYYRGLSGYTF. The CDR3 nucleotides are TGTGCCAGCACCTACTACAGGGGGCTGTCTGGCTACACCTTC.

The chain joins TRBV5-1 to TRBJ2-3, with 9 bases identical to TRBD1. V shed 4 bases and J 7 bases; nucleotides not matched to a gene: 7. Germline V gene data show CDR1 as SGHRS and CDR2 as YFSETQ. The CDR3 runs to 14 residues. DNA of the CDR3: TGCGCCAGCAGCCCGTGGGACAGGGATAATACGCAGTATTTT. This gives the protein CASSPWDRDNTQYF.

V gene TRBV30 combines with J gene TRBJ1-5; 7 bases align to TRBD1. Germline loops: CDR1 GTSNPN, CDR2 SVGIG (reference sequence). Trimming took 5 bases from V and 6 from J; bases not matched to a gene: 13. This CDR3 region has 15 residues. In nucleotides, the CDR3 is TGTGCCTGGGCTCGTTGGACAGGCCAGGGTCAGCCCCAGCATTTT. It specifies CAWARWTGQGQPQHF.

This clonotype was observed a few times. As DNA, the CDR3 is TGTGCCAGCAGTCTAAGGACAGGGGCTTACGAGCAGTACTTC. Protein: CASSLRTGAYEQYF. This chain connects TRBV27 to TRBJ2-7; 9 bases are shared with TRBD1. Per germline, CDR1 MNHEY and CDR2 SMNVEV (reference sequence). The CDR3 spans 14 residues. The ends lost 5 bases at V and 4 bases at J; junction bases unmatched: 6.

The chain uses TRBV29-1 and TRBJ2-7; 12 nucleotides agree with TRBD1. V lost 6 bases to trimming and J lost 7 bases; unmatched junction nucleotides: 4. Per the germline V gene, CDR1 is SQVTM and CDR2 is ANQGSEA. The CDR3 is 12 amino acids. This CDR3 is CSVGQGAREQYF. The CDR3 coding sequence is TGCAGCGTGGGACAGGGGGCAAGGGAGCAGTACTTC.